The clone carrying this T cell receptor beta chain was seen many times. What it binds is unknown. The entry originates in a study of T cells after yellow fever vaccination. Study-wide background: Preparation used SMART-Seq v4 Ultra Low Input for the low-cell-number fractions. Study-wide findings and caveats: Repertoires obtained by FACS sorting could include abundant clonotypes that entered as contaminants from the bulk population. Clones from primary vaccination mostly reappeared after the booster (about 97% CD4, approximately 86% CD8).

Each CDR3 protein is one row after TCRdb ran MiXCR on the 5' RACE reads. The repertoire holds approximately 580,000 distinct CDR3 sequences, with roughly 17% as singletons. V shed 1 base and J shed 7 bases, with 11 bases lying between them. Germline V gives CDR1 SGHNT, CDR2 YYREEE (reference sequence). CDR3 length equals 13 residues. The sequenced sample was PBMCs, obtained about 5 days after the first yellow fever vaccination. The genes are TRBV5-4 and TRBJ1-2, with D maybe TRBD1 (5 bases). This clonotype was obtained from a man between 18 and 35 years old who received the YFV17D yellow fever vaccine. CDR3 protein: CASSLRGAGGYTF. As DNA, the CDR3 is TGTGCCAGCAGCTTGCGAGGGGCCGGTGGCTACACCTTC.